A single sample gave rise to the 15 T cell receptor beta chains below, sequenced in a study of brain T cells in children with intractable seizures. Some clones are missing from TCRdb's copy, which holds only in-frame ones; the method was immunoSEQ multiplex PCR. The sample shows tens of thousands of clones, around 90% of them seen only once. Sequences were derived from peripheral blood, sampled at surgery. The receptor source for this set is a girl aged 2-9 years with Rasmussen encephalitis and intractable seizures.

The chain links TRBV12-3 or TRBV12-4 to TRBJ2-2; the D gene is possibly TRBD2 (7 bases). The CDR3 is 13 residues long. Trimming removed 3 bases at V and 7 bases at J, with 9 bases between. The CDR3 here is CASSFRGGGELFF. CDR3 bases: TGTGCCAGCAGTTTTAGGGGGGGCGGGGAGCTGTTTTTT.

The table lists this clone with a few counts. The chain has TRBV2 and TRBJ2-2, with 7 positions matching TRBD2. Germline trimming cut 6 bases from V and 0 bases from J; bases unmatched to any gene: 4. Germline loops: CDR1 SNHLY, CDR2 FYNNEI. This CDR3 has 15 amino acids. The CDR3 protein is CASRQGTTNTGELFF. Written as DNA, the CDR3 is TGTGCCAGCAGGCAAGGGACTACGAACACCGGGGAGCTGTTTTTT.

This sequence joins TRBV2 and TRBJ2-7, with 9 bases matching TRBD1. CDR3 length equals 14 residues. Germline-derived CDR1 and CDR2 are SNHLY and FYNNEI. The V segment lost 6 bases and the J segment 1 base; nucleotides outside the gene matches: 4. The CDR3 DNA is TGTGCCAGCAGGCCGGGACAGGGATCCTACGAGCAGTACTTC. This encodes CASRPGQGSYEQYF. The full variable domain, its missing parts supplied by reference TRBV2 and TRBJ2-7, is EPEVTQTPSHQVTQMGQEVILRCVPISNHLYFYWYRQILGQKVEFLVSFYNNEISEKSEIFDDQFSVERPDGSNFTLKIRSTKLEDSAMYFCASRPGQGSYEQYFGPGTRLTVT.

The chain joins TRBV10-2 to TRBJ1-2; D possibly corresponds to TRBD1 (6 bases). CDR3 length: 16 residues. V was cut by 0 bases and J by 7 bases, with 18 bases left in between. Germline loops: CDR1 WSHSY, CDR2 SAAADI. The CDR3 spells CASSESIQGGRSGYTF. For the CDR3, the DNA is TGCGCCAGCAGTGAGTCGATACAGGGAGGACGCTCTGGCTACACCTTC.

The CDR3 DNA reads TGTGCCAGCAGTGATGGTTTGTCCGGGAAGGGTCTCTACGAGCAGTACTTC. Translating it yields CASSDGLSGKGLYEQYF. The chain links TRBV2 to TRBJ2-7; D is perhaps TRBD2 (5 bases). The CDR3 runs 17 residues. Germline V lookup: CDR1 SNHLY, CDR2 FYNNEI. Trimming cost V 3 bases and J 3 bases, with 21 bases left between them. The variable domain in full, completed from reference TRBV2 and TRBJ2-7, reads EPEVTQTPSHQVTQMGQEVILRCVPISNHLYFYWYRQILGQKVEFLVSFYNNEISEKSEIFDDQFSVERPDGSNFTLKIRSTKLEDSAMYFCASSDGLSGKGLYEQYFGPGTRLTVT.

J is TRBJ2-1 and V is TRBV9; 8 bases are a match to TRBD1. This CDR3 contains 15 residues. J was trimmed by 8 bases and V by 0 bases; bases with no gene match: 7. CDR1 SGDLS and CDR2 YYNGEE come from the germline V gene. The DNA for the CDR3 is TGTGCCAGCAGCGTAGGACAGGGGAATTGGGATGAGCAGTTCTTC. Protein: CASSVGQGNWDEQFF.

The J gene is TRBJ2-3, the V gene TRBV7-6; the match to TRBD2 covers 7 bases. V dropped 3 bases and J dropped 0; count of bases not matched to a gene: 3. Germline V gene sequence: CDR1 SGHVS, CDR2 FNYEAQ. The CDR3 has 15 amino acids. CDR3 in DNA: TGTGCCAGCAGCTTTGGACTAGGTAGCACAGATACGCAGTATTTT. Protein product: CASSFGLGSTDTQYF.

This clone was recorded once. The gene calls are TRBV7-9 and TRBJ2-1; 9 bases match TRBD2. Per germline, CDR1 SEHNR and CDR2 FQNEAQ (reference sequence). This CDR3 has 16 amino acids. V lost 5 bases, J lost 4 bases, and 9 bases stayed unmatched. CDR3 nucleotide sequence: TGTGCCAGCAGCGACCTTAGCGGGGGCCTTTACAATGAGCAGTTCTTC. Protein sequence: CASSDLSGGLYNEQFF.

This chain connects TRBV28 to TRBJ1-2; 7 bases fit TRBD1. The CDR3 contains 15 residues. Germline V gene lookup returns CDR1 MDHEN and CDR2 SYDVKM. V lost 2 bases, J lost 8 bases, and 11 bases stayed unmatched. CDR3: CASSLTTTGISGYTF. In DNA form, the CDR3 reads TGTGCCAGCAGTTTAACCACGACAGGGATTAGCGGCTACACCTTC.

The chain uses TRBV7-3 and TRBJ2-3, with 8 bases that match TRBD1. Losses at the gene ends were 2 bases for V and 1 base for J; bases not matched to a gene: 5. The CDR3 is 16 residues long. Germline loops: CDR1 SGHTA, CDR2 FQGTGA. The CDR3 region is CASSLQPGQGTDTQYF. The CDR3 bases are TGTGCCAGCAGCTTACAACCGGGACAGGGCACAGATACGCAGTATTTT.

The CDR3 coding sequence is TGTGCCAGCAGCCGTGGGCCCTACAATGAGCAGTTCTTC. Translation gives CASSRGPYNEQFF. V and J are TRBV3-1 (or the pseudogene TRBV3-2) and TRBJ2-1; no clear D gene. CDR1 and CDR2 from the germline V gene are LGHDT and YNNKEL (reference sequence). This CDR3 region has 13 residues. V lost 4 bases, J lost 2 bases, and 6 bases lay in between.

CDR3 region: CASSYSTFSGEFF. The DNA for the CDR3 is TGTGCCAGCAGTTACTCGACCTTCAGCGGGGAGTTCTTC. This rearrangement joins TRBV6-2 or TRBV6-3 to TRBJ2-1, with 7 positions matching TRBD2. This CDR3 comprises 13 residues. Looked up from germline, CDR1 is MNHEY and CDR2 is SVGEGT. The V gene end was trimmed by 0 bases and the J gene end by 14 bases; junction bases not matched to a gene: 7.

This rearrangement joins TRBV5-4 to TRBJ1-1; D not resolved. The germline V and J ends were trimmed by 0 bases and 8 bases, with 5 bases remaining between them. The CDR3 consists of 11 residues. Germline lookup yields CDR1 SGHNT and CDR2 YYREEE (reference sequence). The CDR3 is CASSLEGEAFF. The CDR3 nucleotides are TGTGCCAGCAGCTTGGAGGGCGAAGCTTTCTTT.

This chain connects TRBV27 to TRBJ1-3; D gene uncertain. The V and J ends lost 0 bases and 0 bases respectively, with 6 bases between them. This CDR3 is built from 15 residues. CDR1 and CDR2 (germline): MNHEY, SMNVEV (reference sequence). CDR3 in amino acids: CASSLSLGSGNTIYF. The DNA for the CDR3 is TGTGCCAGCAGTTTATCGCTAGGCTCTGGAAACACCATATATTTT.

This rearrangement joins TRBV7-2 to TRBJ2-5, with 9 bases identical to TRBD1. There are 14 residues in the CDR3. V lost 5 bases, J lost 5 bases, and 6 bases stayed unmatched. The germline gives CDR1 SGHTA, CDR2 FQGNSA. The CDR3: CASSQTGGKETQYF. In nucleotides, the CDR3 is TGTGCCAGCAGCCAAACAGGGGGCAAGGAGACCCAGTACTTC.